This note documents a single TCR beta chain sequence. The antigen remains unidentified. Germline V gene lookup returns CDR1 SGHVS and CDR2 FNYEAQ. The CDR3 has 14 residues. Trimming took 6 bases from V and 6 from J, leaving 15 bases between them. Library preparation (for TCRbeta) was performed with unique molecular identifiers. TCRdb re-analysed the PCR reads in MiXCR, keeping a single row per CDR3 protein. The sample includes fewer than 700,000 distinct CDR3 sequences, under 15% of them seen just once. This entry comes from a study of T-cell reconstitution after alpha-beta-depleted transplantation in children. Study-wide results and limits: Newly produced T cells mostly provided counts and TCRbeta diversity after one year, as hyperexpanded clones declined.

The chain couples TRBV7-6 to TRBJ2-1; D may correspond to TRBD1 or TRBD2 (5 bases each). The input for sequencing was PBMCs, mostly from graft donor cells, taken 360 days after TCRalphabeta/CD19-depleted stem cell transplant. The sequence came from a male patient younger than 18 who had a stem cell transplant for acute myeloid leukemia, so the T cells may come from the graft donor. The CDR3 coding sequence is TGTGCCAGCAGAAAAAACGGGGCTAGCAATGAGCAGTTCTTC. Its protein product is CASRKNGASNEQFF.